Below are 19 T cell receptor beta chains sequenced from a single sample in a study of patients and donors after allogeneic stem cell transplantation. One entry per CDR3 protein results from TCRdb running MiXCR on the RT-PCR reads. The table has over 400,000 distinct CDR3 sequences, about a sixth seen once. Input material: blood, either unsorted or a sorted T cell fraction (not recorded which). The receptor set was obtained from a human donor who was either an allogeneic HSCT recipient or a stem cell or donor lymphocyte infusion donor (not recorded which). It is not recorded whose cells these are; they may come from a transplant donor.

This rearrangement joins TRBV7-3 to TRBJ2-2; a weak D match, TRBD1 (7 bases). The CDR3 covers 16 residues. Germline lookup yields CDR1 SGHTA and CDR2 FQGTGA. Between the trimmed V and J ends, which lost 3 bases and 2 bases, there was a span of 13 bases. The CDR3 loop reads CASSFGGTANTGELFF. CDR3 sequence (DNA): TGTGCCAGCAGCTTCGGCGGGACAGCCAACACCGGGGAGCTGTTTTTT.

V usage is TRBV6-5 and J usage is TRBJ1-2; tentatively, D is TRBD1 (5 bases). Trimming removed 3 bases at V and 4 bases at J, with 18 bases between. Germline V gives CDR1 MNHEY, CDR2 SVGAGI. The CDR3 runs to 16 residues. CDR3 DNA: TGTGCCAGCAGTTATAAGGGACCCCTATTAGTCTATGGCTACACCTTC. This translates into CASSYKGPLLVYGYTF.

This clonotype was counted between two and nine times. This chain connects TRBV20-1 to TRBJ1-1; TRBD1 might be the D (5 bases). From germline, CDR1 is DFQATT and CDR2 SNEGSKA (reference sequence). Between the trimmed V and J ends, which lost 6 bases and 9 bases, there was a span of 17 bases. This CDR3 is 12 amino acids long. The CDR3 coding sequence is TGCAGTGCCGCAGACAGTCAGCTCAAAGCTTTCTTT. It encodes CSAADSQLKAFF.

This clonotype has a count of ten or more. J is TRBJ1-6 and V is TRBV7-2, with D possibly TRBD1 on 5 matching bases. With 3 bases removed from V and 1 base from J, the gap between germline ends came to 13 bases. The CDR3 is made up of 17 amino acids. Germline values: CDR1 SGHTA, CDR2 FQGNSA. This CDR3 reads CASSFKQVWSYNSPLHF. Written as DNA, the CDR3 is TGTGCCAGCAGCTTTAAACAGGTCTGGTCCTATAATTCACCCCTCCACTTT.

This clonotype was seen at least ten times. This sequence joins TRBV29-1 and TRBJ2-7; D is tentatively TRBD1 or TRBD2 (5 bases each). V was cut by 3 bases and J by 4 bases, with 22 bases left in between. CDR1 and CDR2 (germline): SQVTM, ANQGSEA. This CDR3 region has 16 residues. The CDR3 DNA follows: TGCAGCGTTGACCTTGGGGGAGTCGGTACTCCTTACGAGCAGTACTTC. Its protein product is CSVDLGGVGTPYEQYF.

This chain uses TRBV19 with TRBJ2-2, with unresolved D. Germline assignment: CDR1 LNHDA and CDR2 SQIVND (reference sequence). The V gene lost 3 bases and the J gene lost 4 bases, with 9 bases spanning the gap. CDR3 length equals 14 residues. As DNA, the CDR3 is TGTGCCAGTAGTATTGAGCGACCCACCGGGGAGCTGTTTTTT. It specifies CASSIERPTGELFF. Looking up the rest from reference TRBV19 and TRBJ2-2 gives the full variable domain: DGGITQSPKYLFRKEGQNVTLSCEQNLNHDAMYWYRQDPGQGLRLIYYSQIVNDFQKGDIAEGYSVSREKKESFPLTVTSAQKNPTAFYLCASSIERPTGELFFGEGSRLTVL.

This clonotype was counted only a few times. The gene calls are TRBV6-5 and TRBJ2-7; 10 positions match TRBD2. From germline, CDR1 is MNHEY and CDR2 SVGAGI. Germline trimming cut 0 bases from V and 4 bases from J; bases unmatched to any gene: 6. The CDR3 sequence is 16 residues long. CDR3 loop: CASSYSGTSGMYEQYF. The CDR3 DNA reads TGTGCCAGCAGTTACTCTGGAACTAGCGGGATGTACGAGCAGTACTTC.

This clonotype appeared many times. The genes are TRBV5-1 and TRBJ1-6; D ambiguous. The germline V gene encodes CDR1 SGHRS and CDR2 YFSETQ. Deletions cut 4 bases from V and 7 bases from J, with 15 bases between. The CDR3 has 15 amino acids. CDR3 amino acids: CASSRSWDWNSPLHF. DNA of the CDR3: TGCGCCAGCAGCCGCTCCTGGGATTGGAATTCACCCCTCCACTTT.

In its sample, this clonotype was seen a few times. The chain carries TRBV6-1 and TRBJ2-7; 7 bases are shared with TRBD1. After removal of 6 bases from V and 1 base from J, the junction contained 6 bases not matched to a gene. The germline V gene has CDR1 MNHNS and CDR2 SASEGT. The CDR3 is 14 residues long. The CDR3 spells CASSRDRNSYEQYF. The CDR3 DNA follows: TGTGCCAGCAGCCGGGACAGAAATTCCTACGAGCAGTACTTC.

The chain recombines TRBV20-1 with TRBJ1-2; D gene uncertain. Looked up from germline, CDR1 is DFQATT and CDR2 is SNEGSKA (reference sequence). The V end was cut by 5 bases, the J end by 4 bases, with 11 bases between. This CDR3 is built from 12 residues. The CDR3, as DNA: TGCAGTGCTGACCCGAGGGCCTATGGCTACACCTTC. It yields the protein CSADPRAYGYTF.

This clonotype was counted a few times. V gene TRBV27 combines with J gene TRBJ2-7, with D perhaps assigned TRBD1 or TRBD2 (6 bases each). The CDR3 loop spans 15 amino acids. V lost 2 bases and J 2 bases, leaving 13 bases between the germline ends. Germline loops: CDR1 MNHEY, CDR2 SMNVEV (reference sequence). CDR3 sequence: CASSLRGTDAYEQYF. The CDR3 bases are TGTGCCAGCAGTTTAAGGGGGACTGATGCCTACGAGCAGTACTTC.

This rearrangement joins TRBV24-1 to TRBJ1-5; TRBD1 might be the D (5 bases). Germline V CDR1 and CDR2: KGHDR, SFDVKD. This CDR3 has 16 amino acids. Trimming removed 3 bases at V and 4 bases at J, with 15 bases between. CDR3 in DNA: TGTGCCACCAGTGATGGATTGCAGGGAGGAAATCAGCCCCAGCATTTT. Its translation: CATSDGLQGGNQPQHF.

This chain joins TRBV29-1 and TRBJ2-7, with 10 nucleotides matching TRBD1. Trimming took 6 bases from V and 1 from J; bases not matched to a gene: 6. CDR1 and CDR2 from the germline V gene are SQVTM and ANQGSEA. CDR3 size: 14 residues. CDR3: CSVYGTGASYEQYF. CDR3 bases: TGCAGCGTATACGGGACAGGGGCGTCCTACGAGCAGTACTTC.

This clonotype was detected only a few times. The rearrangement uses TRBV7-2 and TRBJ1-1, with D possibly TRBD1 on 5 matching bases. This CDR3 comprises 14 residues. CDR1 and CDR2 (germline): SGHTA, FQGNSA. Deletions cut 5 bases from V and 0 bases from J, with 10 bases between. CDR3 sequence: CASSADSLNTEAFF. The CDR3 DNA follows: TGTGCCAGCAGCGCTGACAGTCTGAACACTGAAGCTTTCTTT.

Here the CDR3 reads CSASSGSLTDTQYF. CDR3 nucleotide sequence: TGCAGTGCTAGTTCCGGGAGTCTCACAGATACGCAGTATTTT. The chain links TRBV20-1 to TRBJ2-3; possibly TRBD2 for D (6 bases). The V gene's germline CDR1 is DFQATT and CDR2 SNEGSKA (reference sequence). V gave up 3 bases and J gave up 2 bases, with 12 bases separating them. This CDR3 is built from 14 residues.

This clonotype has a count of ten or more. CDR3 region: CASSPVHGQGHIQYF. DNA for the CDR3: TGTGCCAGCTCACCAGTACATGGACAGGGACACATTCAGTACTTC. V usage is TRBV18 and J usage is TRBJ2-4, with 8 bases that match TRBD1. This CDR3 has 15 amino acids. With V trimmed by 2 bases and J by 8 bases, 8 bases remained unmatched. The germline V gene has CDR1 KGHSH and CDR2 LQKENI.

The CDR3 DNA is TGTGCCAGCAGCCTAGGACTAGCGAGCCACAATGAGCAGTTCTTC. It is translated as CASSLGLASHNEQFF. The rearrangement uses TRBV7-3 and TRBJ2-1, with 9 nucleotides matching TRBD2. The junction had 7 bases not matched to a gene; V was cut back by 5 bases and J by 5 bases. In germline, CDR1 is SGHTA, CDR2 FQGTGA. This CDR3 comprises 15 residues.

The chain uses TRBV4-2 and TRBJ1-2; D not resolved. Germline CDR1 reads LGHNA; CDR2 reads YNFKEQ. V was clipped by 0 bases and J by 0 bases, with 8 bases between them. CDR3 length equals 15 residues. For the CDR3, the DNA is TGTGCCAGCAGCCAAGATCGGAGGACTAACTATGGCTACACCTTC. Translation: CASSQDRRTNYGYTF.

This clonotype showed up just a few times. The chain carries TRBV10-3 and TRBJ1-1; 9 nucleotides match TRBD1. The CDR3 covers 12 residues. Germline V gene lookup returns CDR1 ENHRY and CDR2 SYGVKD. V was clipped by 6 bases and J by 6 bases; unmatched bases: 2. The CDR3 nucleotides read TGTGCCATCAGGGGGACAGGGCCTGAAGCTTTCTTT. Protein product: CAIRGTGPEAFF.